This T cell receptor (beta chain) was sequenced for a study of blood T cell repertoires in COVID-19. Study at large: The cDNA or gDNA used as material had been derived from T cells, B-cell-depleted T cells, or PBMCs.

The CDR3 has 18 residues. V lost 0 bases to trimming and J lost 0 bases; unmatched junction nucleotides: 7. Germline CDR1 reads LGHNA; CDR2 reads YSLEER. In the study's own analysis: How many nucleated cells were present was estimated from reference gene primer amplification. Using immunoSEQ multiplex PCR, the repertoire was profiled, and TCRdb retains in-frame clones only, with some absent. V and J calls and clone size are those listed in that table; D and trimming were worked out from the DNA. The table lists 120,000 to 150,000 clones, approximately 84% of them singletons. The rearrangement uses TRBV4-3 and TRBJ2-2, with 7 bases aligning to TRBD2. The clonotype comes from a human donor with acute or convalescent COVID-19. The donor label of this sample is uncertain. Sequenced material: peripheral blood. The CDR3 loop is CASSQDPGLAANTGELFF. CDR3 DNA sequence: TGCGCCAGCAGCCAAGATCCCGGGCTAGCGGCGAACACCGGGGAGCTGTTTTTT.